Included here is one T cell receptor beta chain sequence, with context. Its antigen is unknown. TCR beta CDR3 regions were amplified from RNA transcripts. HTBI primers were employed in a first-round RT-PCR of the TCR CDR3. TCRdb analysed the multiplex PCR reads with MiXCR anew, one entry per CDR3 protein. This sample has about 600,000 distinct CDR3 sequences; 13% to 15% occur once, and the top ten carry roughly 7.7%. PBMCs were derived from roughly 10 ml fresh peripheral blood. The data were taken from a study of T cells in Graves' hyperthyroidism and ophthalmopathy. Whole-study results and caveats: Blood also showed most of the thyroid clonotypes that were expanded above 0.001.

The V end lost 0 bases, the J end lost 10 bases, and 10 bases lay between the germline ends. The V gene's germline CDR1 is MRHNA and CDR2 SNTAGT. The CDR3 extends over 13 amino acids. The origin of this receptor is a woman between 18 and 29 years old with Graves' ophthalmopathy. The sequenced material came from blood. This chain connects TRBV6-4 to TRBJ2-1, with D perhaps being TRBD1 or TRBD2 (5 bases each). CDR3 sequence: CASSDSEGWEQFF. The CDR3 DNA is TGTGCCAGCAGTGACTCTGAGGGGTGGGAGCAGTTCTTC.